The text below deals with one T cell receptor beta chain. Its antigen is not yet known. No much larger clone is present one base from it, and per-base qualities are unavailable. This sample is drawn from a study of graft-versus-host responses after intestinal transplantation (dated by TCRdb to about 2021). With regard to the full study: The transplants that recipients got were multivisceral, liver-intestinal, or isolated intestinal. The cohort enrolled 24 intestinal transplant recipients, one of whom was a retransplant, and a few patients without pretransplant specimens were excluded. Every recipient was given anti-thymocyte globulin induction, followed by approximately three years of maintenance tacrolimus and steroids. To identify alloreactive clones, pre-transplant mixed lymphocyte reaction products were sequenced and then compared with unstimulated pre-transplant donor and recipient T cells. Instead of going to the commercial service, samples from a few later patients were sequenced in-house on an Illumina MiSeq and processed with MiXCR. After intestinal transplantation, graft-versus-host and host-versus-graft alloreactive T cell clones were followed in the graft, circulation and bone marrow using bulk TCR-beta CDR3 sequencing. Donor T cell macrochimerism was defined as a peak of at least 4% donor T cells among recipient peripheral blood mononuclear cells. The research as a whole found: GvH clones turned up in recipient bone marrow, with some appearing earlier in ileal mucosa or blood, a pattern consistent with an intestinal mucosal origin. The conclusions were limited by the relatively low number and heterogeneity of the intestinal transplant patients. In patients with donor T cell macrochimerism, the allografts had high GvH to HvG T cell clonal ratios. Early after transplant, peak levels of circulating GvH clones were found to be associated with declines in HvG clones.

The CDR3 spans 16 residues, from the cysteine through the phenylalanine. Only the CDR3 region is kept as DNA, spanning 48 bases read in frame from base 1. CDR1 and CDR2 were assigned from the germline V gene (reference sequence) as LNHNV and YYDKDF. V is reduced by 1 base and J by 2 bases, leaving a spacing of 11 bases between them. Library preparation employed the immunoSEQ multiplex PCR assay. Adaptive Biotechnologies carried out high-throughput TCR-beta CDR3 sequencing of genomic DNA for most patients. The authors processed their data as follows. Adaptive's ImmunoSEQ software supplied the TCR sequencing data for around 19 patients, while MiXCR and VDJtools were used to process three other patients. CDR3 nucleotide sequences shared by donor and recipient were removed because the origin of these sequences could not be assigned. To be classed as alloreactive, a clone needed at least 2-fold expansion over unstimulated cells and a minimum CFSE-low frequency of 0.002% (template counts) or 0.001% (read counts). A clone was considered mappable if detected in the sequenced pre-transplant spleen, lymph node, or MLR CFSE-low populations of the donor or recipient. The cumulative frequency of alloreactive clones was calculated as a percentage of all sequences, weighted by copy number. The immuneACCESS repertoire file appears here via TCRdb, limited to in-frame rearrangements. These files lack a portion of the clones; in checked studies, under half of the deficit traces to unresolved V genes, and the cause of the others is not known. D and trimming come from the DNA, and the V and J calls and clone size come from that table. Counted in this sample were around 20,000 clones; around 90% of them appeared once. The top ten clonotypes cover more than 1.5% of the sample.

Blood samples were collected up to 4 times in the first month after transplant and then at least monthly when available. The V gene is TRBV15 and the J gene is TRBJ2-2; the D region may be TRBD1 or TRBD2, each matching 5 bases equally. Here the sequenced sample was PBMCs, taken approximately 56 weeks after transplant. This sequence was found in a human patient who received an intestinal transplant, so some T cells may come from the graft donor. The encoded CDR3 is CATSRARDPNTGELFF. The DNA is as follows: TGTGCCACCAGCAGAGCTCGGGACCCCAACACCGGGGAGCTGTTTTTT.